This TCR beta chain was identified in a study of read filtering for tumor transcriptome and immune sequencing. Study in general: Mean patient age was around 66 years, range about 40 to 85; approximately 17 male, more than 11 female.

The table lists this clonotype with many counts. Its antigen is unidentified. Findings of the study overall: Sorted CD138-negative bone marrow cells were not purified T cells. Correlation between methods rose after single-read clonotypes were removed.

Trimming pared 3 bases from V and 6 bases from J, leaving 13 bases between. Germline loops: CDR1 LNHDA, CDR2 SQIVND (reference sequence). This CDR3 contains 14 residues. This library used roughly 430 ng RNA and molecular barcoded adaptors spanning alpha/delta and beta/gamma chains. MiXCR, applied by TCRdb to the reads, yields one record per CDR3 protein. The table shows tens of thousands of distinct CDR3 sequences, with more than 11% occurring only once. The material sequenced was a population of CD138-negative cells sorted from bone marrow. V and J are TRBV19 and TRBJ2-3; D remains unclear. This TCR was sampled from a donor at least 40 years old with multiple myeloma. The CDR3 coding sequence is TGTGCCAGTAGTATGGTGTTAGGCCGTGATACGCAGTATTTT. Amino acid sequence: CASSMVLGRDTQYF.